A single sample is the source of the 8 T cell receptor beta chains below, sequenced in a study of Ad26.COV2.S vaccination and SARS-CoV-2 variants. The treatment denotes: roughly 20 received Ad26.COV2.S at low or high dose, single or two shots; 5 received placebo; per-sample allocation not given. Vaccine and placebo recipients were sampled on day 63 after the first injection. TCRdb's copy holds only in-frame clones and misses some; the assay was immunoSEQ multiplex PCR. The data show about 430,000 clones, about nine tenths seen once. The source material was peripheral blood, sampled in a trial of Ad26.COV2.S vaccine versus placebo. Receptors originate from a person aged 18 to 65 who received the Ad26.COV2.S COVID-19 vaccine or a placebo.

CDR3 sequence: CASSQDGGEGNNEQFF. The CDR3 DNA follows: TGTGCCAGCAGCCAAGACGGGGGCGAGGGAAACAATGAGCAGTTCTTC. The rearrangement uses TRBV3-1 (or the pseudogene TRBV3-2) and TRBJ2-1; D is possibly TRBD1 or TRBD2 (6 bases each). The CDR3 sequence is 16 residues long. Germline CDR1 reads LGHDT; CDR2 reads YNNKEL (reference sequence). Trimming took 0 bases from V and 5 from J, leaving 14 bases between them.

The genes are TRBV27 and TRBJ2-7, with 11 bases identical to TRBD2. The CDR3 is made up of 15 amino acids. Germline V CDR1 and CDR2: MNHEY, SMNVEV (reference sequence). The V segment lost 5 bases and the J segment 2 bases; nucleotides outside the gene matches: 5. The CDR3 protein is CASSMTSGVTYEQYF. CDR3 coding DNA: TGTGCCAGCAGTATGACTAGCGGGGTAACCTACGAGCAGTACTTC.

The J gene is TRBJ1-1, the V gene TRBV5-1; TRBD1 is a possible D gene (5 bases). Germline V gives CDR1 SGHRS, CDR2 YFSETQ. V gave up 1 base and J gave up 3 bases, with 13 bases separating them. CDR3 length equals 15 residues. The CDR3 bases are TGCGCCAGCAGCTTGCAGGGATCGGCGGACACTGAAGCTTTCTTT. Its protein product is CASSLQGSADTEAFF.

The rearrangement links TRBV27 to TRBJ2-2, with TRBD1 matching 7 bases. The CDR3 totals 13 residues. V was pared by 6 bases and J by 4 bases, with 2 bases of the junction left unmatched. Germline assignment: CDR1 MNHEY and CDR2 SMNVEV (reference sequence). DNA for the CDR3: TGTGCCAGCAGGACAGGGTCCACCGGGGAGCTGTTTTTT. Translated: CASRTGSTGELFF.

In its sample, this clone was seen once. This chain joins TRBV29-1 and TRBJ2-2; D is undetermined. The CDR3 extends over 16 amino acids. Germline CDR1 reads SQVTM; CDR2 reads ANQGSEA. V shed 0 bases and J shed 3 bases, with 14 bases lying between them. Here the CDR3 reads CSVEDIRDSHTGELFF. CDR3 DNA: TGCAGCGTTGAAGATATACGAGATTCCCACACCGGGGAGCTGTTTTTT.

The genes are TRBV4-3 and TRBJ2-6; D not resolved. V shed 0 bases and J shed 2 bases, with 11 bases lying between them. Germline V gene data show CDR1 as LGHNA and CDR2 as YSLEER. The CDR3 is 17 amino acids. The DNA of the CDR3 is TGCGCCAGCAGCCAAGATACCAGACTCGCTGGGGCCAACGTCCTGACTTTC. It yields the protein CASSQDTRLAGANVLTF.

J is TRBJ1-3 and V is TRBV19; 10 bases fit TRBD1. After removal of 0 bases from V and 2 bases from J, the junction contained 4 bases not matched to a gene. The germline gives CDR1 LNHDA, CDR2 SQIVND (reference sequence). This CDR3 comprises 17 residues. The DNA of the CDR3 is TGTGCCAGTAGTATAGATCCCGGGACAGGGGCTGGAAACACCATATATTTT. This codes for CASSIDPGTGAGNTIYF.

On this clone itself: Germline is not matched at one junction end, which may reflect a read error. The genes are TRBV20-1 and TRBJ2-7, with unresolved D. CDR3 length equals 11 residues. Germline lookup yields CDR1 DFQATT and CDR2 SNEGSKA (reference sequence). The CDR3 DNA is TGCAGTGCTGGAGAAGTCTACGAGCAGTACTTC. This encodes CSAGEVYEQYF.